Listed below are T cell receptor beta chains from one sample, sequenced in a study of cytomegalovirus exposure and HLA in healthy donors. TCRdb's table, derived via immunoSEQ multiplex PCR, lists solely in-frame clones and lacks some. This table holds approximately 100,000 clones, 80% to 90% found once. The sequencing input was PBMCs. The receptor set was obtained from a woman under 30 in good health and CMV-seronegative. The CDR3 runs from the conserved cysteine through the conserved F or W. Fields, in order: J gene, CDR3 length, V gene, CDR3 protein.

j_gene: TRBJ1-1; len: 13; v_gene: TRBV30; CDR3aa: CAWSVSVNTEAFF
j_gene: TRBJ1-1; len: 13; v_gene: TRBV14; CDR3aa: CASSLQGYTEAFF
j_gene: TRBJ2-3; len: 19; v_gene: TRBV4-3; CDR3aa: CASSRLGTSGGERADTQYF
j_gene: TRBJ2-1; len: 14; v_gene: TRBV7-9; CDR3aa: CASSNTAGGQEQFF
j_gene: TRBJ2-3; len: 15; v_gene: TRBV15; CDR3aa: CATSRGTGQTDTQYF
j_gene: TRBJ2-2; len: 15; v_gene: TRBV6-4; CDR3aa: CASSPGTQNTGELFF
j_gene: TRBJ1-5; len: 15; v_gene: TRBV6-5; CDR3aa: CASSPGLYSNQPQHF
j_gene: TRBJ2-7; len: 15; v_gene: TRBV11-2; CDR3aa: CASRRPGQGTYEQYF
j_gene: TRBJ2-7; len: 14; v_gene: TRBV5-1; CDR3aa: CASSPGTVAYEQYF
j_gene: TRBJ2-2; len: 13; v_gene: TRBV6-4; CDR3aa: CASTSDDTGELFF
j_gene: TRBJ2-1; len: 14; v_gene: TRBV19; CDR3aa: CASILGLAVYEQFF
j_gene: TRBJ1-6; len: 12; v_gene: TRBV6-5; CDR3aa: CASSYQNSPLHF
j_gene: TRBJ2-4; len: 15; v_gene: TRBV6-1; CDR3aa: CASSESGGGPNIQYF
j_gene: TRBJ1-1; len: 15; v_gene: TRBV5-1; CDR3aa: CASSAYRGPNTEAFF
j_gene: TRBJ2-3; len: 11; v_gene: TRBV20-1; CDR3aa: CSASISIGQYF
j_gene: TRBJ1-3; len: 16; v_gene: TRBV4-3; CDR3aa: CASSAQPGGVGNTIYF
j_gene: TRBJ2-1; len: 18; v_gene: TRBV4-3; CDR3aa: CASSQGGSIPPYYNEQFF
j_gene: TRBJ2-3; len: 14; v_gene: TRBV28; CDR3aa: CASRGDREVDTQYF
j_gene: TRBJ2-7; len: 14; v_gene: TRBV11-2; CDR3aa: CASSLGLSSYEQYF
j_gene: TRBJ2-1; len: 16; v_gene: TRBV5-4; CDR3aa: CASSLDGGSSYNEQFF